The rows below give T cell receptor beta chains drawn from one sample of a study of regulatory T cells in long-lasting Graves disease. MiXCR, run by TCRdb on the multiplex PCR reads, gives a single entry per CDR3 protein. The table records some 340,000 distinct CDR3 sequences, roughly 24% of them present only once. The input for sequencing was peripheral blood mononuclear cells (PBMCs), taken when the disease was refractory, from a patient treated with antithyroid drugs. The receptors were gathered from a woman aged 40-49 years with Graves disease. Both conserved end residues are part of each CDR3. The D gene is left open where the match is weak. The size field is filled for only some rows; it gives once, few, many or a size class.

abundance	d_gene	v_gene	j_gene	CDR3aa	CDR3nt
many	NA	TRBV28	TRBJ1-6	CASSLTGNNSPLHF	TGTGCCAGCAGCCTCACAGGGAATAATTCACCCCTCCACTTT
few	TRBD1	TRBV6-1	TRBJ1-5	CASSSTGEFQPQHF	TGTGCCAGCAGCTCGACAGGGGAGTTCCAGCCCCAGCATTTT
few	NA	TRBV5-1	TRBJ1-2	CASSFDSANYGYTF	TGCGCCAGCAGTTTTGACAGCGCGAACTATGGCTACACCTTC
many	NA	TRBV10-3	TRBJ2-3	CAINRGGLTDTQYF	TGTGCCATCAACAGGGGAGGACTCACAGATACGCAGTATTTT
NA	NA	TRBV4-1	TRBJ1-2	CASSQDQIGGANGYTF	TGCGCCAGCAGCCAAGATCAAATTGGGGGGGCCAATGGCTACACCTTC
once	TRBD2	TRBV28	TRBJ2-7	CASSPGSGRSVWYEQYF	TGTGCCAGCAGTCCTGGTAGCGGGAGATCTGTGTGGTACGAGCAGTACTTC
few	NA	TRBV19	TRBJ1-5	CASSIGMSNQPQHF	TGTGCCAGTAGTATAGGAATGAGCAATCAGCCCCAGCATTTT
NA	TRBD2	TRBV4-1	TRBJ2-7	CASSTLVGTSGRLEQYF	TGCGCCAGCAGCACGCTCGTCGGGACTAGCGGGAGACTCGAGCAGTACTTC
many	TRBD1	TRBV2	TRBJ2-7	CASTGTASYEQYF	TGTGCCAGCACCGGGACAGCCTCCTACGAGCAGTACTTC
many	TRBD1	TRBV6-1	TRBJ2-7	CASSTGDRVYEQYF	TGTGCCAGCAGTACCGGGGACAGGGTCTACGAGCAGTACTTC
NA	TRBD1	TRBV7-9	TRBJ2-7	CASSPRDRGYERYF	TGTGCCAGCAGCCCTCGGGACAGGGGCTACGAGCGGTACTTC
few	TRBD1	TRBV20-1	TRBJ1-5	CSARARQGLGNQPQHF	TGCAGTGCTAGAGCTCGACAGGGTTTGGGCAATCAGCCCCAGCATTTT
NA	NA	TRBV12-3/TRBV12-4	TRBJ2-1	CASRGSKGNEQFF	TGTGCCAGCAGGGGGTCTAAAGGGAATGAGCAGTTCTTC
many	TRBD1	TRBV29-1	TRBJ1-1	CSVEEQGMNTEAFF	TGCAGCGTTGAAGAACAGGGGATGAACACTGAAGCTTTCTTT
many	NA	TRBV2	TRBJ2-5	CASRLGGQETQYF	TGTGCCAGCAGACTAGGGGGCCAAGAGACCCAGTACTTC
NA	NA	TRBV27	TRBJ2-7	CASSYRAMGLPYEQYF	TGTGCCAGCAGTTATCGAGCGATGGGACTTCCCTACGAGCAGTACTTC
many	NA	TRBV7-9	TRBJ1-1	CASRSARVTEAFF	TGTGCCAGCAGAAGTGCCCGGGTGACTGAAGCTTTCTTT
few	TRBD1	TRBV28	TRBJ1-2	CASTPGQGHGYTF	TGTGCCAGCACCCCGGGACAGGGTCATGGCTACACCTTC
many	NA	TRBV28	TRBJ2-7	CASSGRDNSYEQYF	TGTGCCAGCAGTGGCCGGGACAACTCCTACGAGCAGTACTTC
NA	NA	TRBV6-2/TRBV6-3	TRBJ2-5	CASSSSGGQRETQYF	TGTGCCAGCAGTTCCTCGGGCGGGCAAAGAGAGACCCAGTACTTC
NA	NA	TRBV27	TRBJ1-5	CVTGRSGGNQPQHF	TGTGTCACCGGGAGGTCAGGGGGCAATCAGCCCCAGCATTTT
few	TRBD2	TRBV30	TRBJ2-7	CAWSRSRTSGNEQQYF	TGTGCCTGGAGTCGGAGCAGGACTAGCGGGAACGAACAGCAGTACTTC
many	TRBD1	TRBV28	TRBJ1-1	CASRGDRRVDAFF	TGTGCCAGCAGGGGGGACAGGAGGGTTGACGCTTTCTTT
many	TRBD2	TRBV20-1	TRBJ2-7	CSAPSGRSYEQYF	TGCAGTGCTCCTAGCGGGAGGTCCTACGAGCAGTACTTC
NA	TRBD2	TRBV29-1	TRBJ2-1	CSVEDLLLAGVEQFF	TGCAGCGTTGAAGATCTTTTACTAGCGGGGGTTGAGCAGTTCTTC
few	NA	TRBV5-1	TRBJ1-6	CASSTGWGLEDSPLHF	TGCGCCAGCAGCACAGGTTGGGGGTTGGAGGATTCACCCCTCCACTTT
many	TRBD1	TRBV7-6	TRBJ2-7	CASSLRTGTYEQYF	TGTGCCAGCAGCTTAAGGACAGGTACCTACGAGCAGTACTTC
few	NA	TRBV7-9	TRBJ1-1	CASSLYLGANTEAFF	TGTGCCAGCAGCTTATACCTGGGGGCGAACACTGAAGCTTTCTTT
many	NA	TRBV24-1	TRBJ2-5	CATSDQRGRETQYF	TGTGCCACCAGTGACCAACGGGGGAGGGAGACCCAGTACTTC
few	TRBD1	TRBV7-9	TRBJ2-7	CASSDGRDRGFSYEQYF	TGTGCCAGCAGCGACGGACGGGACAGGGGGTTCTCCTACGAGCAGTACTTC
NA	NA	TRBV29-1	TRBJ2-3	CSSLGLFTDTQYF	TGCAGCTCCCTGGGGCTGTTCACAGATACGCAGTATTTT
many	NA	TRBV28	TRBJ1-5	CATQRETQPQHF	TGTGCTACCCAGAGGGAGACTCAGCCCCAGCATTTT
many	NA	TRBV6-1	TRBJ2-7	CASSPQGRSYEQYF	TGTGCCAGCAGTCCACAGGGCCGCTCCTACGAGCAGTACTTC
few	TRBD2	TRBV19	TRBJ2-7	CASSILAVEGYEQYF	TGTGCCAGTAGTATCCTAGCGGTGGAGGGCTACGAGCAGTACTTC
NA	TRBD2	TRBV6-6	TRBJ2-1	CASSYSSTSGSVEQFF	TGTGCCAGCAGTTACTCGTCAACTAGCGGGAGCGTTGAGCAGTTCTTC
many	TRBD2	TRBV9	TRBJ2-5	CASSAKGEASGQETQYF	TGTGCCAGCAGCGCCAAAGGAGAGGCTAGCGGACAAGAGACCCAGTACTTC
few	NA	TRBV4-2	TRBJ2-7	CASSQDYSNEQYF	TGTGCCAGCAGCCAAGATTACTCAAACGAGCAGTACTTC
many	NA	TRBV2	TRBJ2-7	CASSPPRGASSEQYF	TGTGCCAGCAGCCCCCCGCGGGGAGCTTCTAGCGAGCAGTACTTC
NA	NA	TRBV7-2	TRBJ2-7	CASSSDSLNRVGEQYF	TGTGCCAGCAGCTCAGACAGCCTAAATAGGGTTGGCGAGCAGTACTTC
many	NA	TRBV11-3	TRBJ2-2	CASSSRHNTGELFF	TGTGCCAGCAGCTCCCGACACAACACCGGGGAGCTGTTTTTT
few	NA	TRBV7-2	TRBJ1-5	CASSLGPQQPQHF	TGTGCCAGCAGCTTAGGCCCTCAACAGCCCCAGCATTTT
few	TRBD1	TRBV4-1	TRBJ1-2	CASSSRRGSSQPYGYTF	TGCGCCAGCAGCTCCCGCAGGGGGTCGAGCCAACCTTATGGCTACACCTTC